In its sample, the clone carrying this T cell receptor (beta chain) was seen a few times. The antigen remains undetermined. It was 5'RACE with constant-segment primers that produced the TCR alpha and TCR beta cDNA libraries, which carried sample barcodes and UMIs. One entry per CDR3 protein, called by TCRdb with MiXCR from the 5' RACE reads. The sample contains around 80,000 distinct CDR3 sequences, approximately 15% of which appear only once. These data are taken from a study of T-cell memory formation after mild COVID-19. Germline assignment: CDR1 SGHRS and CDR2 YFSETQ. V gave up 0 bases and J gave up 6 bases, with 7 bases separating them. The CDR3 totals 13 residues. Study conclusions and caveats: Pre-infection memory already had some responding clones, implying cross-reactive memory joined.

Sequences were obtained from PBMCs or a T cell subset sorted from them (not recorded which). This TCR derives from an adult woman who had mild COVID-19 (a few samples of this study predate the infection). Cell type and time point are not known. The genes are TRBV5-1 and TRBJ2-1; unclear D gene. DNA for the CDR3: TGCGCCAGCAGCTTGGTCGGGTTCAATGAGCAGTTCTTC. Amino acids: CASSLVGFNEQFF. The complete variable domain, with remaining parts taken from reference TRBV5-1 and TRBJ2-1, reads KAGVTQTPRYLIKTRGQQVTLSCSPISGHRSVSWYQQTPGQGLQFLFEYFSETQRNKGNFPGRFSGRQFSNSRSEMNVSTLELGDSALYLCASSLVGFNEQFFGPGTRLTVL.